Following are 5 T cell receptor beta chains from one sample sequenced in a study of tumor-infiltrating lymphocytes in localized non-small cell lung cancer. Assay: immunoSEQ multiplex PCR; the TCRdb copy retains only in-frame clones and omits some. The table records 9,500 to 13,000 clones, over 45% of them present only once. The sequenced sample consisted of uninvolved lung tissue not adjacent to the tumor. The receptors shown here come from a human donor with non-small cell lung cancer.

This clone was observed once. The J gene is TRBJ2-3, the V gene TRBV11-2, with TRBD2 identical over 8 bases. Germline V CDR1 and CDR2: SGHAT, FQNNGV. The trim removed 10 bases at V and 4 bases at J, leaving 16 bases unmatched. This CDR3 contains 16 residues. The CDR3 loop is CATSSGRGDRADTQYF. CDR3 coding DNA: TGTGCCACCTCTAGCGGGCGGGGGGACCGCGCAGATACGCAGTATTTT.

The CDR3, as DNA: TGTGCCAGCAGCCTCCCGGGGGTGAACACTGAAGCTTTCTTT. Amino acids: CASSLPGVNTEAFF. The rearrangement uses TRBV14 and TRBJ1-1; the D gene is possibly TRBD1 (5 bases). Per germline, CDR1 SGHDN and CDR2 FVKESK. Trimming pared 4 bases from V and 0 bases from J, leaving 9 bases between. The CDR3 length is 14 residues.

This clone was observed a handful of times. The CDR3 here is CASSLRQGSEGGAFF. The CDR3 coding sequence is TGTGCCAGCAGCCTCCGACAGGGAAGTGAAGGGGGAGCTTTCTTT. The chain links TRBV11-2 to TRBJ1-1, with 7 nucleotides matching TRBD1. The CDR3 is 15 amino acids. V was pared by 5 bases and J by 10 bases, with 16 bases of the junction left unmatched. Per germline, CDR1 SGHAT and CDR2 FQNNGV. The full variable domain, in which reference TRBV11-2 and TRBJ1-1 provide the parts outside the CDR3, is EAGVAQSPRYKIIEKRQSVAFWCNPISGHATLYWYQQILGQGPKLLIQFQNNGVVDDSQLPKDRFSAERLKGVDSTLKIQPAKLEDSAVYLCASSLRQGSEGGAFFGQGTRLTVV.

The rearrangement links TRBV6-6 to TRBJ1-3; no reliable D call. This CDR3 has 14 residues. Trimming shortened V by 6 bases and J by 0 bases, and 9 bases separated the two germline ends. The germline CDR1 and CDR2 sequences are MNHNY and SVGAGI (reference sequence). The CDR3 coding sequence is TGTGCCAGCAGGGACCCCAGCTCTGGAAACACCATATATTTT. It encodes CASRDPSSGNTIYF.

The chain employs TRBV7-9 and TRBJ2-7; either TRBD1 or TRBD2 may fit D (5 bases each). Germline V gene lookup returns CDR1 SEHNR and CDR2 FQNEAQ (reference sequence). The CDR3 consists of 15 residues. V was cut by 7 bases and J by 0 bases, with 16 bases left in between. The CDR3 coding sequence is TGTGCCAGCACCTTGGGACCGCTGAGCTCCTACGAGCAGTACTTC. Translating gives CASTLGPLSSYEQYF.